This T cell receptor (beta chain) was recovered during a study of T cell responses to AZD1222 COVID-19 vaccine. Repertoires were generated with immunoSEQ multiplex PCR, while TCRdb's copy carries only in-frame clones and drops some. The sample comprises approximately 70,000 clones, about nine tenths of which are singletons, and about 2.5% rests with the top ten. Overall study findings and caveats: Mostly white British, mostly female donors; authors suggested clonal diversity may be underestimated. Spike regions recognized by vaccine-associated CD4 TCRs spanned the protein, led by 160-218 and 743-854.

In its sample, this clone ranks as medium-sized. Its antigen is not identified. Deletions cut 5 bases from V and 6 bases from J, with 17 bases between. The germline V gene has CDR1 LNHDA and CDR2 SQIVND (reference sequence). This CDR3 is built from 15 residues. The sequencing here drew on peripheral blood, taken on day 0 of AZD1222 vaccination. The chain couples TRBV19 to TRBJ2-1; weak D call: TRBD1 (6 bases). This clonotype originated in an adult in good health. CDR3 protein: CASSAMDSWGNEQFF. In DNA form, the CDR3 reads TGTGCCAGTAGTGCCATGGACAGTTGGGGCAATGAGCAGTTCTTC.